In its sample, the clone carrying this T cell receptor beta chain was seen many times. One entry per CDR3 protein, called by TCRdb with MiXCR from the multiplex PCR reads. The sample has about 180,000 distinct CDR3 sequences; 33% are singletons. The data originate from a study of breast tumors, draining lymph nodes, adjacent tissues. Samples came from axillary lymph nodes draining the breast cancer. The V end lost 1 base, the J end lost 0 bases, and 10 bases lay between the germline ends. This CDR3 contains 15 residues. The germline V gene has CDR1 SGHVS and CDR2 FQNEAQ. Sample: axillary lymph node tissue. This rearrangement joins TRBV7-8 to TRBJ2-7; either TRBD1 or TRBD2 may supply D (5 bases each). The sequence came from a female donor with breast cancer. Some clones in this sample may be carry-over from other donors' samples. CDR3 sequence (DNA): TGTGCCAGCAGCTTAGTGGCAGGGACCTCCTACGAGCAGTACTTC. Amino acid sequence: CASSLVAGTSYEQYF.